Here is one TCR beta chain with its context. The data stem from a study of response to subunit inactivated influenza vaccine. MiXCR, applied by TCRdb to the RT-PCR reads, yields one record per CDR3 protein. The sample gives about 650,000 distinct CDR3 sequences, 15% to 19% of which show up once; 11% is in the top ten. Germline assignment: CDR1 LGHNA and CDR2 YSLEER. The CDR3 has 15 amino acids. The germline V and J ends were trimmed by 0 bases and 2 bases, with 10 bases remaining between them. The sample here was PBMCs from blood, taken 11 to 12 days after vaccination. This TCR came from a man aged 50-60 years who received an inactivated influenza vaccine. The J gene is TRBJ1-2, the V gene TRBV4-3; D is uncertain. The CDR3 DNA sequence: TGCGCCAGCAGCCAAGATCTACGGGCGAACTATGGCTACACCTTC. This gives the protein CASSQDLRANYGYTF.